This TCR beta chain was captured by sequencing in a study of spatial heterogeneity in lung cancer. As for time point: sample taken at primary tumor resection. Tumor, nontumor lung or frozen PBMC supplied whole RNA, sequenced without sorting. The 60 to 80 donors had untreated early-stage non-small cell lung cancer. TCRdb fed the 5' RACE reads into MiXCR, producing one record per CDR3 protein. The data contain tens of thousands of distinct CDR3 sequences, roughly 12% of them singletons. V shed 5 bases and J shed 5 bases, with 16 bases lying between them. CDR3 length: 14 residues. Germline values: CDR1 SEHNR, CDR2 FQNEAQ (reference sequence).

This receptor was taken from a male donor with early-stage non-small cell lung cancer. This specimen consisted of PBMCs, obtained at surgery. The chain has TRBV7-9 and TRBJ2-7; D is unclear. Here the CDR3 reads CASSPPNTGHEQYF. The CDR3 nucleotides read TGTGCCAGCAGCCCCCCAAATACCGGTCACGAGCAGTACTTC.